This T cell receptor beta chain originates from a study of metastatic and nonmetastatic thyroid tumors. As for the study in general: Peripheral blood and tumor or nodule samples from malignant and benign thyroid patients were compared.

None of the patients had undergone any treatment ahead of thyroid surgery. The authors' processing: A papillary thyroid cancer distant-metastasis classifier was built from CDR3 differences across clinicopathological groups. TCRdb re-called the PCR reads with MiXCR. TCRdb's processing, not the authors' own work, is the source of the V and J calls. There are some 60,000 clones in the sample; 25% to 30% occur only once, and approximately 16% lies in the top ten. With V trimmed by 3 bases and J by 7 bases, 1 base remained unmatched. The CDR3 is 13 amino acids. Study-level results: A significant increase in TCR beta diversity was reportedly seen in malignant thyroid tumors relative to benign nodules, in blood and tumor.

This clone was seen only a few times. The antigen is undetermined. The rearrangement links TRBV12-3 or TRBV12-4 to TRBJ1-4, with 8 bases matching TRBD1. This sequence originates from a female donor with papillary thyroid cancer or a benign thyroid nodule (not recorded which). Some clones in this sample may be carry-over from other donors' samples. The specimen was blood. CDR3 in amino acids: CASSLDRVEKLFF. As DNA, the CDR3 is TGTGCCAGCAGTTTGGACAGGGTTGAAAAACTGTTTTTT.